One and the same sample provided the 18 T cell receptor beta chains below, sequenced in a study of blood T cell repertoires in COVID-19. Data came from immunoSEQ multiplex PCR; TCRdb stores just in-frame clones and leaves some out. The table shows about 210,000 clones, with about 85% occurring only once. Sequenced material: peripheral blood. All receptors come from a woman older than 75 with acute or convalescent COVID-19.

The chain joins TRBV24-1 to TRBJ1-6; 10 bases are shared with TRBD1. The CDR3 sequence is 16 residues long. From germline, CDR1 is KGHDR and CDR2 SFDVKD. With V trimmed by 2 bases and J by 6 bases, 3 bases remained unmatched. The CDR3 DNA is TGTGCCACCAGTGATTCGACAGGGGGCCCTAATTCACCCCTCCACTTT. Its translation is CATSDSTGGPNSPLHF.

This CDR3 is CASSQGGSSYEQYF. The CDR3 DNA reads TGTGCCAGCTCCCAAGGAGGCAGCTCCTACGAGCAGTACTTC. The chain joins TRBV7-8 to TRBJ2-7; D might be TRBD2 (5 bases). The CDR3 has 14 amino acids. CDR1 SGHVS and CDR2 FQNEAQ come from the germline V gene. The V end was cut by 8 bases, the J end by 0 bases, with 14 bases between.

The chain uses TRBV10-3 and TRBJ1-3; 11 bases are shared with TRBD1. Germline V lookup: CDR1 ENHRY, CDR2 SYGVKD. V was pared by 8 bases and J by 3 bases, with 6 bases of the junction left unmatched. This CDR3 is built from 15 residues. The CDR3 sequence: CAIASDRGLGNTIYF. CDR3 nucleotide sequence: TGTGCCATCGCTTCGGACAGGGGGCTTGGAAACACCATATATTTT.

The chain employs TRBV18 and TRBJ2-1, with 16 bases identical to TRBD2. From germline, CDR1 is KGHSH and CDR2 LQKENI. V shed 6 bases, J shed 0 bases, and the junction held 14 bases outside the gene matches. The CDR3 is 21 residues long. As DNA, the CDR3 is TGTGCCAGCTCTCAATTCGGGACTAGCGGGAGGGCCGGGAGCTCCTACAATGAGCAGTTCTTC. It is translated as CASSQFGTSGRAGSSYNEQFF.

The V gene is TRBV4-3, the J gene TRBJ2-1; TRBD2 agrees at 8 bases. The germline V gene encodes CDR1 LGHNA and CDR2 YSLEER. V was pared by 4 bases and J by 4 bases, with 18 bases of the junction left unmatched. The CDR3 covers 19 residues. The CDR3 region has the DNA TGCGCCAGCAGCCCATCCCTCGCACAGCGGGCGGGAGGTTACAATGAGCAGTTCTTC. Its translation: CASSPSLAQRAGGYNEQFF.

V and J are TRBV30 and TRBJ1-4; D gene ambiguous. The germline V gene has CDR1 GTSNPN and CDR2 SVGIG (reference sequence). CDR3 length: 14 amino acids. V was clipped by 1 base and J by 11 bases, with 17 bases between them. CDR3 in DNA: TGTGCCTGGAGTGACCGTAACTACCTTCCGAAACTGTTTTTT. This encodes CAWSDRNYLPKLFF.

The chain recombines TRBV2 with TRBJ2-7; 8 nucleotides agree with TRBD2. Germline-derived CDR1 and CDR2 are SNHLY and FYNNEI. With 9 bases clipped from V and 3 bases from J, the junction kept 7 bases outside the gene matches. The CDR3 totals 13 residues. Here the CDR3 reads CASWLAGYYEQYF. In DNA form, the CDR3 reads TGTGCCAGTTGGCTAGCGGGCTACTACGAGCAGTACTTC.

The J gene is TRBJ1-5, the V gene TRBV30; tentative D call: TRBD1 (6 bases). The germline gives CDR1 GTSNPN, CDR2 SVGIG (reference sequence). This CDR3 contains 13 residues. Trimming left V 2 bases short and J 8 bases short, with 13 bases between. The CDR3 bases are TGTGCCTGGAGTCCGGACAGATTGGAGCCCCAGCATTTT. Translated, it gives CAWSPDRLEPQHF.

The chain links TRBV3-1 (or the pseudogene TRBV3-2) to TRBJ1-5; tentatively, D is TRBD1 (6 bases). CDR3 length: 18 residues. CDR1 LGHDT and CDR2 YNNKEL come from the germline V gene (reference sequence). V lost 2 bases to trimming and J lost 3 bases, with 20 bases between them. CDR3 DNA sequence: TGTGCCAGCAGCCAATACAGGGAGAGGGGGGGAATCAATCAGCCCCAGCATTTT. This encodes CASSQYRERGGINQPQHF.

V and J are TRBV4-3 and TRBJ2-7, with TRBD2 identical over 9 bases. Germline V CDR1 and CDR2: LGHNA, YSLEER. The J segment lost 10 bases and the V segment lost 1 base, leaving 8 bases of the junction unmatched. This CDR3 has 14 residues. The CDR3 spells CASSQASAGGPQYF. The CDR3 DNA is TGCGCCAGCAGCCAAGCGTCGGCGGGAGGGCCTCAGTACTTC.

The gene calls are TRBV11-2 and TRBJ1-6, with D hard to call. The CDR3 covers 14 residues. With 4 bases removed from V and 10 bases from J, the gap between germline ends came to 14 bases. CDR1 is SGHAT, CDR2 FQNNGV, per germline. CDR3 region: CASSSSRGGSPLHF. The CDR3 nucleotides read TGTGCCAGCAGCTCCTCCAGAGGCGGGTCACCCCTCCACTTT.

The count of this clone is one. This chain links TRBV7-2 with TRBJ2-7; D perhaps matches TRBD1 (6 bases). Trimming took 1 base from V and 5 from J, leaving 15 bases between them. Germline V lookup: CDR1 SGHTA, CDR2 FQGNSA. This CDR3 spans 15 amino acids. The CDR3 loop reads CASSLVSQGSDEQYF. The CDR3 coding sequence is TGTGCCAGCAGCTTAGTTTCACAGGGTTCGGACGAGCAGTACTTC.

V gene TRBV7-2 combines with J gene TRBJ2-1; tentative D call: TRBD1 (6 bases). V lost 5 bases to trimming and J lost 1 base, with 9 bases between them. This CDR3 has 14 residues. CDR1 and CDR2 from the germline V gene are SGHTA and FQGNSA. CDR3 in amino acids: CASSRTGSYNEQFF. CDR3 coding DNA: TGTGCCAGCAGCCGCACAGGGTCCTACAATGAGCAGTTCTTC.

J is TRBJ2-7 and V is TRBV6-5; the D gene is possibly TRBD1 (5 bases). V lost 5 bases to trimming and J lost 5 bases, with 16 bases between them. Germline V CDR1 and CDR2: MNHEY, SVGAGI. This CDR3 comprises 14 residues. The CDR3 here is CASSQGWGRNEQYF. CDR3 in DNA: TGTGCCAGCAGTCAGGGTTGGGGTCGGAACGAGCAGTACTTC.

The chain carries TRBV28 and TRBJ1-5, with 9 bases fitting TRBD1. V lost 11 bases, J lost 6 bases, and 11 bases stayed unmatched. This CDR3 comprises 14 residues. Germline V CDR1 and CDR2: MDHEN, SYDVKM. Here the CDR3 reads CAGRRTGAIQPQHF. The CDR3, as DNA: TGTGCCGGCCGAAGGACAGGGGCAATTCAGCCCCAGCATTTT.

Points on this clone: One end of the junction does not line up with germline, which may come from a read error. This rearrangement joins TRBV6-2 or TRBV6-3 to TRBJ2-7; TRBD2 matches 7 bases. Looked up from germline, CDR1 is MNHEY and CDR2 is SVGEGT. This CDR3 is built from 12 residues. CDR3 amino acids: CASSYSLAALHF. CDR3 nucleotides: TGTGCCAGCAGTTACTCGCTAGCGGCCCTGCACTTC.

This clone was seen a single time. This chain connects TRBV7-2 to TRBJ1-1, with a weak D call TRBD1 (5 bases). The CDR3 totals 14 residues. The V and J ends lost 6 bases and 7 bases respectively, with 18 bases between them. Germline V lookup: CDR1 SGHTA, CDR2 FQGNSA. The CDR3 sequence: CASSQLQVINEAFF. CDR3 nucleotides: TGTGCCAGCAGTCAGTTACAGGTTATTAATGAAGCTTTCTTT.

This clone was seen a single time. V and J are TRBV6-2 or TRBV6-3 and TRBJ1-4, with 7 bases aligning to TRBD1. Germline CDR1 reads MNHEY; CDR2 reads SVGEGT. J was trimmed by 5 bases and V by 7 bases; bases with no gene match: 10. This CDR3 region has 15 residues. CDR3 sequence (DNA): TGTGCCAGCAACCCGGCCAGGGGGGCAAATGAAAAACTGTTTTTT. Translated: CASNPARGANEKLFF.